Included here is one T cell receptor (beta chain) sequence, with context. This sample is part of a study of blood T cell repertoires in COVID-19. The method was immunoSEQ multiplex PCR; TCRdb's version includes in-frame clones alone and lacks a portion of them. The sample contains 15,000 to 20,000 clones, about 89% of which appear only once. The CDR3 has 13 amino acids. The J segment lost 12 bases and the V segment lost 8 bases, leaving 11 bases of the junction unmatched. Looked up from germline, CDR1 is LNHDA and CDR2 is SQIVND (reference sequence). The chain uses TRBV19 and TRBJ2-1; 9 bases line up with TRBD1. Sequencing input: peripheral blood. This clonotype originated in a woman aged 55 to 70 with active COVID-19. In nucleotides, the CDR3 is TGTGCCAGTGCGGGACAGGGCCGAATGGGGCAGTTCTTC. Protein sequence: CASAGQGRMGQFF.